The 15 T cell receptor delta chains below come from one sample, sequenced in a study of gamma-delta T cells after stem cell transplantation. TCRdb redid the clone calls on the RT-PCR reads with CATT. The sample contains thousands of delta-chain clones, about 5% of which appear only once. Sequencing was performed on gamma-delta T cells. These receptors were obtained from a human donor. It is not recorded whose cells these are; they may come from a transplant donor.

This clone qualifies as medium-sized. The chain carries TRDV2 and TRDJ1; 9 bases agree with TRDD3. Germline-derived CDR1 and CDR2 are GEAIGNYY and EKD. The trim removed 0 bases at V and 0 bases at J, leaving 13 bases unmatched. The CDR3 sequence is 19 residues long. The CDR3 DNA follows: TGTGCCTGTGACACCGTTCTTGCTGGGGGATCCCTGTACACCGATAAACTCATCTTT. Protein: CACDTVLAGGSLYTDKLIF.

By sample fraction, this clone is medium-sized. The chain uses TRDV1 and TRDJ1; TRDD3 matches 9 bases. The trim removed 0 bases at V and 0 bases at J, leaving 11 bases unmatched. CDR1 TSWWSYY and CDR2 QGS come from the germline V gene. This CDR3 region has 19 residues. The CDR3 coding sequence is TGTGCTCTTGGGGAACTCGTTACTGGGGGAGAAGAATACACCGATAAACTCATCTTT. Protein sequence: CALGELVTGGEEYTDKLIF.

A note on this clone: A clone one base away is much larger, so this may be a read error. The V gene is TRDV2, the J gene TRDJ1, with 8 bases lining up with TRDD3. Per germline, CDR1 GEAIGNYY and CDR2 EKD. The CDR3 loop spans 18 amino acids. The V gene end was trimmed by 3 bases and the J gene end by 0 bases; junction bases not matched to a gene: 14. In DNA form, the CDR3 reads TGTGCCTGTGACCCTCTACTGGGGGGCCGAGGGTACACCGATAAACTCATCTTT. Translated, it gives CACDPLLGGRGYTDKLIF.

To note about this clone: Since a far larger clone is one base different, this is likely a read error. This chain connects TRDV2 to TRDJ1; D perhaps matches TRDD3 (5 bases). The CDR3 length is 16 residues. CDR1 GEAIGNYY and CDR2 EKD come from the germline V gene. The DNA of the CDR3 is TGTGCCTGTAACACCGTGGGGACCAAATACACCGATAAACTCATCTTT. Translating gives CACNTVGTKYTDKLIF.

This clone was counted only a few times. The chain links TRDV1 to TRDJ1; the match to TRDD3 covers 11 bases. V lost 0 bases and J lost 4; bases outside the gene matches: 22. CDR3 length: 22 residues. CDR1 and CDR2 (germline): TSWWSYY, QGS. CDR3 protein: CALGELSKLSTTGGYYFDKLIF. CDR3 DNA sequence: TGTGCTCTTGGGGAACTTTCAAAACTCAGCACGACTGGGGGATATTATTTCGATAAACTCATCTTT.

Turning to this clone: A single base is all that separates this from a far larger clone, so a read error is likely. The gene calls are TRDV2 and TRDJ1; 8 bases line up with TRDD3. This CDR3 spans 18 amino acids. The V gene's germline CDR1 is GEAIGNYY and CDR2 EKD. This chain's CDR3 is CARDPVLGGNSYTDKLIF. For the CDR3, the DNA is TGTGCCCGTGACCCGGTACTGGGGGGTAACTCGTACACCGATAAACTCATCTTT.

Only a few counts were recorded for this clone. It is likely a read error: a sequence one base away is far more abundant. J is TRDJ1 and V is TRDV2; no clear D. CDR3 length equals 16 residues. CDR1 is GEAIGNYY, CDR2 EKD, per germline. V was cut by 0 bases and J by 0 bases, with 13 bases left in between. The CDR3 is CACDTAGRAYTDKLIF. The CDR3 coding sequence is TGTGCCTGTGACACCGCAGGGAGGGCTTACACCGATAAACTCATCTTT.

This rearrangement joins TRDV2 to TRDJ1; 10 nucleotides agree with TRDD3. The CDR3 sequence is 20 residues long. Germline V gene sequence: CDR1 GEAIGNYY, CDR2 EKD. After removal of 3 bases from V and 0 bases from J, the junction contained 18 bases not matched to a gene. The CDR3 sequence: CACDVLLGDSSSANTDKLIF. CDR3 in DNA: TGTGCCTGTGACGTCTTACTGGGGGATTCTTCGTCGGCCAACACCGATAAACTCATCTTT.

This clone rates as medium-sized. CDR3 sequence: CACDTVTGSPGKRDTDKLIF. The CDR3 DNA reads TGTGCCTGTGACACCGTTACTGGTTCCCCGGGTAAGCGGGACACCGATAAACTCATCTTT. The V gene is TRDV2, the J gene TRDJ1; the D gene is possibly TRDD3 (5 bases). V lost 0 bases to trimming and J lost 0 bases, with 25 bases between them. The CDR3 consists of 20 residues. Per germline, CDR1 GEAIGNYY and CDR2 EKD.

By sample share, this clone is medium-sized. V is TRDV2 and J is TRDJ3, with TRDD3 matching over 7 bases. Germline CDR1 reads GEAIGNYY; CDR2 reads EKD. J lost 1 base, V lost 0 bases, and 8 bases had no gene match. This CDR3 is 19 amino acids long. The CDR3 DNA reads TGTGCCTGTGACACCGGCCTAACTGGGGCTTCCTGGGACACCCGACAGATGTTTTTC. Translation gives CACDTGLTGASWDTRQMFF.

This clone was seen more than once but under ten times. A read error likely explains this, since a far larger clone differs by one base. The sample carries other DNA sequences with the same CDR3. The gene calls are TRDV2 and TRDJ1; 9 positions agree with TRDD3. Per germline, CDR1 GEAIGNYY and CDR2 EKD. The length of the CDR3 is 15 residues. CDR3 region: CACERLGDTPDKLIF. The CDR3 nucleotides are TGTGCCTGTGAAAGACTGGGGGACACCCCCGATAAACTAATCTTT.

In its sample, this clone is medium-sized. The junction shows a germline mismatch at one end, possibly a read error. This sample also contains other DNA sequences that code for the same CDR3. The chain uses TRDV2 and TRDJ1, with 10 bases matching TRDD3. This CDR3 has 18 amino acids. Germline V gene sequence: CDR1 GEAIGNYY, CDR2 EKD. CDR3: CACDRLRGGYRYTDKLIF. The CDR3, as DNA: TGTGCCTGTGACCGACTACGTGGGGGATACCGATACACCGATAAACTTATCTTT.

Comments on this clone: Given a much more abundant clone one base away, this may be a read error. Other DNA sequences in this sample translate to the same CDR3. The chain links TRDV2 to TRDJ1; the D gene is possibly TRDD3 (5 bases). The V end was cut by 1 base, the J end by 3 bases, with 23 bases between. Germline loops: CDR1 GEAIGNYY, CDR2 EKD. The CDR3 has 18 amino acids. The CDR3 protein is CACDTVQTGGRSADKLIF. In nucleotides, the CDR3 is TGTGCCTGTGACACAGTACAGACGGGGGGTAGGTCCGCCGATAAACTCATCTTT.

A word on this clone: Germline and junction disagree at one end, which may indicate a read error. The genes are TRDV2 and TRDJ3, with D possibly TRDD3 on 6 matching bases. The CDR3 is 23 residues long. Per the germline V gene, CDR1 is GEAIGNYY and CDR2 is EKD. The CDR3 bases are TGTGCCTGTGACACCGTCCCTGGCGATTTGGGGGTCCGTGCCCCCTGGGCCACCCGACAGATGTTTTTC. Its translation: CACDTVPGDLGVRAPWATRQMFF.

With respect to this clone: This clone may be a read error of a much larger clone one base away. The genes are TRDV2 and TRDJ1; D is perhaps TRDD3 (6 bases). CDR1 is GEAIGNYY and CDR2 is EKD in the germline V gene. This CDR3 has 18 residues. Between the trimmed V and J ends, which lost 3 bases and 0 bases, there was a span of 22 bases. The CDR3 spells CACDALRFSGDYTDKLIF. CDR3 DNA: TGTGCCTGTGACGCCTTGCGATTTTCTGGGGATTACACCGATAAACTCATCTTT.